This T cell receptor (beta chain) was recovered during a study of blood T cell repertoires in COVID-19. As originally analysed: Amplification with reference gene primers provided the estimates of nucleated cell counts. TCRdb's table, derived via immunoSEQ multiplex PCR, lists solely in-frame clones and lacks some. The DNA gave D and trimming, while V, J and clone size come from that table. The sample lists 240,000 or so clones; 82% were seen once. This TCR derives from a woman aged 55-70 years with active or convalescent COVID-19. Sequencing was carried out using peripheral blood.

CDR3 DNA: TGTGCCAGCAGCGGGGACAGGGTCTACAATGAGCAGTTCTTC. Encoded protein: CASSGDRVYNEQFF. V and J are TRBV7-9 and TRBJ2-1, with 9 bases that match TRBD1. This CDR3 contains 14 residues. CDR1 and CDR2 from the germline V gene are SEHNR and FQNEAQ (reference sequence). The V gene end was trimmed by 5 bases and the J gene end by 3 bases; junction bases not matched to a gene: 2.